This is a list of T cell receptor beta chains from one sample in a study of long-term antiretroviral therapy in people with HIV. Generated by immunoSEQ multiplex PCR, the TCRdb table keeps only in-frame clones and is missing some. Of roughly 20,000 clones detected, roughly four fifths appear once; the ten largest clones hold 12%. The sequenced sample was unsorted PBMCs, obtained about 21 months before starting antiretroviral therapy. The receptors come from a woman in her forties with HIV. The CDR3 runs from the conserved cysteine through the conserved F or W. Each record gives: J gene, clone size, V gene, D gene, CDR3 length, CDR3 protein, CDR3 DNA. The D gene is left open where the match is weak. Size tells how often a clone was seen (once, few, many) or the class of an expanded clone, and some rows leave it out.

TRBJ2-7 | . | TRBV30 | . | 14 | CAWSYPPLLYEQYF | TGTGCCTGGAGTTACCCCCCACTCCTTTACGAGCAGTACTTC
TRBJ2-1 | . | TRBV11-2 | TRBD2 | 15 | CASSWTSGSYNEQFF | TGTGCCAGCAGCTGGACTAGCGGCTCCTACAATGAGCAGTTCTTC
TRBJ2-5 | . | TRBV18 | . | 13 | CASSPDRQETQYF | TGTGCCAGCTCACCAGACAGACAAGAGACCCAGTACTTC
TRBJ2-7 | . | TRBV5-4 | TRBD2 | 15 | CASSLGLAESYEQYF | TGTGCCAGCAGCTTAGGACTAGCTGAGTCCTACGAGCAGTACTTC
TRBJ1-2 | . | TRBV7-9 | . | 11 | CASSLAQGYTF | TGTGCCAGCAGCTTAGCGCAGGGCTACACCTTC
TRBJ2-3 | . | TRBV5-6 | TRBD2 | 16 | CASSGGLAGGADTQYF | TGTGCCAGCAGCGGGGGACTAGCGGGGGGCGCAGATACGCAGTATTTT
TRBJ2-5 | . | TRBV5-4 | TRBD2 | 17 | CASSLTTRGDWWETQYF | TGTGCCAGCAGCTTAACGACGCGGGGGGATTGGTGGGAGACCCAGTACTTC
TRBJ2-7 | . | TRBV23-1 | TRBD1 | 13 | CASRLDRTYEQYF | TGCGCCAGCAGATTGGACAGGACCTACGAGCAGTACTTC
TRBJ1-5 | . | TRBV7-8 | TRBD1 | 15 | CASSLGDRWYQPQHF | TGTGCCAGCAGCTTAGGGGACAGGTGGTATCAGCCCCAGCATTTT
TRBJ2-4 | . | TRBV10-2 | . | 11 | CASRGDHIQYF | TGCGCCAGCAGGGGGGATCACATTCAGTACTTC
TRBJ2-5 | . | TRBV11-3 | . | 13 | CASSPSGVETQYF | TGTGCCAGCAGCCCCTCGGGGGTAGAGACCCAGTACTTC
TRBJ1-2 | . | TRBV18 | . | 14 | CASSPNLADYGYTF | TGTGCCAGCTCACCCAACCTAGCAGACTATGGCTACACCTTC
TRBJ1-2 | few | TRBV5-4 | . | 15 | CASSLNPGSSYGYTF | TGTGCCAGCAGCTTGAACCCTGGGTCTAGCTATGGCTACACCTTC
TRBJ1-1 | once | TRBV30 | . | 14 | CAWSVYTGNTEAFF | TGTGCCTGGAGTGTTTATACAGGTAACACTGAAGCTTTCTTT
TRBJ2-7 | . | TRBV19 | TRBD1 | 16 | CASSRYGTGALGEQYF | TGTGCCAGTAGCCGATATGGGACAGGGGCCCTTGGGGAGCAGTACTTC
TRBJ2-2 | . | TRBV19 | . | 13 | CASRSRNTGELFF | TGTGCCAGTCGGTCCCGGAACACCGGGGAGCTGTTTTTT
TRBJ1-3 | . | TRBV30 | . | 15 | CAWSLREDPGNTIYF | TGTGCCTGGAGTCTCAGGGAGGACCCTGGAAACACCATATATTTT
TRBJ2-7 | . | TRBV5-1 | . | 15 | CASSLDGLKSEEQYF | TGCGCCAGCAGCTTGGATGGTCTTAAGTCTGAGGAGCAGTACTTC
TRBJ2-1 | . | TRBV10-1 | . | 15 | CASSNPGKTRGLQFF | TGCGCCAGCTCCAACCCCGGGAAAACAAGGGGATTGCAGTTCTTC
TRBJ1-1 | . | TRBV5-1 | . | 14 | CASSFGQIPSEAFF | TGCGCCAGCAGCTTTGGACAGATTCCTTCTGAAGCTTTCTTT
TRBJ2-5 | . | TRBV9 | TRBD2 | 16 | CASSPWSGGAQETQYF | TGTGCCAGCAGCCCCTGGAGCGGGGGAGCGCAAGAGACCCAGTACTTC
TRBJ1-5 | . | TRBV4-2 | . | 16 | CASSNQGGGHNQPQHF | TGTGCCAGCAGCAACCAAGGGGGAGGACACAATCAGCCCCAGCATTTT
TRBJ2-3 | . | TRBV11-2 | TRBD2 | 19 | CASSLDWVAGRSSTDTQYF | TGTGCCAGCAGCTTAGATTGGGTAGCGGGTAGGTCTAGCACAGATACGCAGTATTTT
TRBJ2-3 | . | TRBV14 | . | 12 | CASSLDTDTQYF | TGTGCCAGCAGCCTCGACACAGATACGCAGTATTTT